The 9 T cell receptor beta chains below come from one sample, sequenced in a study of T cell responses to AZD1222 COVID-19 vaccine (dated by TCRdb to about 2021). Library construction relied on the immunoSEQ multiplex PCR assay. In its TCRdb copy, this immuneACCESS table keeps in-frame sequences only and misses some clones. Where compared with another copy, unresolved V genes explain less than half of these, and the others have no known cause. The sample table lists around 80,000 clones, approximately 90% of them with a count of one. 8% of the sample lies in the top ten. The time point label of this sample denotes: about 28 days (+/-7) after the second vaccine dose. Sequencing was performed on peripheral blood, taken 28 days after the second AZD1222 dose. The receptor source for this set is an adult who received the AZD1222 COVID-19 vaccine.

The rearrangement links TRBV6-5 to TRBJ1-5, with TRBD1 identical over 9 bases. This CDR3 spans 15 amino acids. Germline-derived CDR1 and CDR2 are MNHEY and SVGAGI. The J segment lost 3 bases and the V segment lost 2 bases, leaving 2 bases of the junction unmatched. CDR3 amino acids: CASSYRDRDNQPQHF. The CDR3 DNA follows: TGTGCCAGCAGTTACCGGGACAGGGACAATCAGCCCCAGCATTTT.

This chain uses TRBV18 with TRBJ2-3; D call uncertain. Germline V CDR1 and CDR2: KGHSH, LQKENI. Between the trimmed V and J ends, which lost 1 base and 3 bases, there was a span of 5 bases. This CDR3 has 13 amino acids. The CDR3 nucleotides are TGTGCCAGCTCACCACAGCAAACAGATACGCAGTATTTT. Amino acids: CASSPQQTDTQYF.

About this clone: At the DNA level, this CDR3 is encoded by other sequences in the same sample as well. V is TRBV7-9 and J is TRBJ2-7; 9 nucleotides agree with TRBD1. Unmatched junction bases numbered 2, after V lost 5 bases and J lost 3 bases. Germline values: CDR1 SEHNR, CDR2 FQNEAQ (reference sequence). The CDR3 totals 13 residues. CDR3: CASSPGQGYEQYF. The CDR3 nucleotides read TGTGCCAGCAGCCCGGGACAGGGCTACGAGCAGTACTTC. The full variable domain, with the rest looked up from reference TRBV7-9 and TRBJ2-7, is DTGVSQNPRHKITKRGQNVTFRCDPISEHNRLYWYRQTLGQGPEFLTYFQNEAQLEKSRLLSDRFSAERPKGSFSTLEIQRTEQGDSAMYLCASSPGQGYEQYFGPGTRLTVT.

V is TRBV7-9 and J is TRBJ2-5; D gene unclear. This CDR3 has 12 residues. Trimming took 4 bases from V and 4 from J, leaving 7 bases between them. In germline, CDR1 is SEHNR, CDR2 FQNEAQ (reference sequence). The CDR3 here is CASSSQAETQYF. The DNA for the CDR3 is TGTGCCAGCAGCTCTCAGGCAGAGACCCAGTACTTC.

The chain uses TRBV28 and TRBJ1-1; tentatively, D is TRBD1 (6 bases). The V gene's germline CDR1 is MDHEN and CDR2 SYDVKM. V gave up 2 bases and J gave up 4 bases, with 11 bases separating them. This CDR3 spans 14 amino acids. The chain's CDR3 is CASSLIGGPTEAFF. The CDR3 DNA reads as TGTGCCAGCAGTTTAATAGGGGGGCCCACTGAAGCTTTCTTT.

The chain links TRBV27 to TRBJ2-1, with D perhaps assigned TRBD1 or TRBD2 (6 bases each). Germline CDR1 reads MNHEY; CDR2 reads SMNVEV (reference sequence). The CDR3 contains 15 residues. Deletions cut 9 bases from V and 3 bases from J, with 18 bases between. The CDR3: CASRLGGRSYNEQFF. CDR3 sequence (DNA): TGTGCCAGTCGACTAGGGGGTCGGAGCTACAATGAGCAGTTCTTC.

The V call is TRBV7-2, the J call TRBJ2-3, with 10 nucleotides matching TRBD2. The ends lost 2 bases at V and 4 bases at J; junction bases unmatched: 6. This CDR3 has 16 amino acids. Germline CDR1 is SGHTA and CDR2 is FQGNSA. The CDR3 DNA is TGTGCCAGCAGCTTACGACTAGCGGGTCTGCCAGATACGCAGTATTTT. It codes for CASSLRLAGLPDTQYF. The whole variable domain, filled in from reference TRBV7-2 and TRBJ2-3, reads GAGVSQSPSNKVTEKGKDVELRCDPISGHTALYWYRQSLGQGLEFLIYFQGNSAPDKSGLPSDRFSAERTGGSVSTLTIQRTQQEDSAVYLCASSLRLAGLPDTQYFGPGTRLTVL.

The rearrangement joins TRBV28 to TRBJ2-4, with TRBD2 matching over 7 bases. Per germline, CDR1 MDHEN and CDR2 SYDVKM. Trimming removed 3 bases from V and 3 bases from J; junction bases left unmatched: 11. This CDR3 contains 17 residues. CDR3 region: CASSFYRGSGDKNIQYF. The CDR3 DNA reads as TGTGCCAGCAGTTTTTATAGGGGAAGCGGGGACAAAAACATTCAGTACTTC.

J is TRBJ2-3 and V is TRBV27; 9 nucleotides match TRBD2. The CDR3 is 14 residues long. V was pared by 6 bases and J by 0 bases, with 1 base of the junction left unmatched. Per germline, CDR1 MNHEY and CDR2 SMNVEV (reference sequence). The CDR3 sequence is CASRGLASTDTQYF. The CDR3 bases are TGTGCCAGCAGGGGACTAGCTAGCACAGATACGCAGTATTTT.